Listed below are T cell receptor beta chains from one sample, sequenced in a study of blood T cells in healthy people across ages. A single record per CDR3 protein comes from TCRdb applying MiXCR to the 5' RACE reads. The sample includes some 800,000 distinct CDR3 sequences, approximately 44% of them seen just once. Sequencing was carried out using blood. The receptors shown here come from a man aged 55 to 69 in good health. The CDR3 runs from the conserved cysteine through the conserved F or W. A D gene is named only where the DNA matches it firmly. Only some rows state a clone size, as once, few, many or a class for expanded clones.

j_call d_call v_call cdr3_length clone_size cdr3_aa cdr3_nt
TRBJ2-7 TRBD1 TRBV18 15 . CTSSPTQGAIDEQYF TGTACCAGCTCACCCACACAGGGGGCAATCGACGAGCAGTACTTC
TRBJ2-1 . TRBV7-2 13 few CASSSYVSWEQFF TGTGCCAGCAGCTCTTACGTGAGTTGGGAGCAGTTCTTC
TRBJ1-4 TRBD1 TRBV29-1 15 few CSVVDPGQANEKLFF TGCAGCGTTGTCGATCCGGGACAGGCAAATGAAAAACTGTTTTTT
TRBJ2-6 . TRBV28 13 few CASSVVGANVLTF TGTGCCAGCAGTGTAGTCGGGGCCAACGTCCTGACTTTC
TRBJ2-5 TRBD1 TRBV6-6 14 few CASSPDRGWETQYF TGTGCCAGCAGCCCCGACAGGGGTTGGGAGACCCAGTACTTC
TRBJ2-5 TRBD2 TRBV9 19 few CASSLGTSGDGLVRETQYF TGTGCCAGCAGCCTAGGGACTAGCGGGGACGGGCTTGTGCGAGAGACCCAGTACTTC
TRBJ1-2 . TRBV12-3/TRBV12-4 15 few CASRTQGLANYGYTF TGTGCCAGCAGGACGCAAGGTTTAGCTAACTATGGCTACACCTTC
TRBJ2-5 TRBD2 TRBV7-2 16 once CASSLGQRGGWETQYF TGTGCCAGCAGCTTAGGACAGCGGGGGGGCTGGGAGACCCAGTACTTC
TRBJ2-7 . TRBV10-2 14 . CASSEVRSSYEQYF TGCGCCAGCAGTGAGGTCAGGAGCTCCTACGAGCAGTACTTC
TRBJ2-1 TRBD1 TRBV6-2/TRBV6-3 13 few CASRTGAYNEQFF TGTGCCAGCAGGACAGGGGCCTACAATGAGCAGTTCTTC
TRBJ1-5 . TRBV4-3 16 . CASSQVFGDSNQPQHF TGCGCCAGCAGCCAAGTGTTCGGGGATAGCAATCAGCCCCAGCATTTT
TRBJ1-4 . TRBV6-6 15 . CASSETGHPNEKLFF TGTGCCAGCAGCGAAACTGGACACCCCAATGAAAAACTGTTTTTT
TRBJ2-1 TRBD2 TRBV20-1 18 . CSAGKGLADLIDYNEQFF TGCAGTGCTGGGAAGGGACTAGCGGACCTTATTGACTACAATGAGCAGTTCTTC
TRBJ2-3 TRBD2 TRBV5-1 16 . CASSSSGGASTDTQYF TGCGCCAGCAGCTCTAGCGGGGGCGCTAGCACAGATACGCAGTATTTT
TRBJ2-5 . TRBV11-3 16 . CASSPNPSGQKETQYF TGTGCCAGCAGCCCGAACCCTTCTGGACAGAAAGAGACCCAGTACTTC
TRBJ2-2 . TRBV5-1 15 . CASSLTLQGSGELFF TGCGCCAGCAGCTTAACCTTACAGGGTTCCGGGGAGCTGTTTTTT
TRBJ1-1 TRBD1 TRBV5-1 14 . CASSLDNRGTEAFF TGCGCCAGCAGCTTGGATAACAGGGGCACTGAAGCTTTCTTT
TRBJ1-1 . TRBV6-5 13 . CASSSTGFTEAFF TGTGCCAGCAGTTCCACAGGTTTCACTGAAGCTTTCTTT
TRBJ2-1 . TRBV6-1 12 many CASSEWGNEQFF TGTGCCAGCAGTGAATGGGGGAATGAGCAGTTCTTC
TRBJ1-1 . TRBV4-3 17 . CASSQESIGDSNTEAFF TGCGCCAGCAGCCAAGAAAGTATAGGCGACTCGAACACTGAAGCTTTCTTT
TRBJ2-5 . TRBV15 13 . CATGGQAQETQYF TGTGCCACCGGAGGGCAAGCCCAAGAGACCCAGTACTTC
TRBJ2-3 . TRBV20-1 15 . CSARVGIIPPDTQYF TGCAGTGCTAGAGTGGGGATTATCCCGCCAGATACGCAGTATTTT
TRBJ2-1 . TRBV4-3 16 few CASSQARGASYNEQFF TGCGCCAGCAGCCAAGCGAGAGGGGCAAGCTACAATGAGCAGTTCTTC
TRBJ2-3 TRBD1 TRBV7-9 16 once CASSSLLTGGSDTQYF TGTGCCAGCAGCTCTCTCCTGACAGGGGGCTCAGATACGCAGTATTTT
TRBJ2-4 TRBD2 TRBV5-6 12 . CASSWGLAKQYF TGTGCCAGCAGCTGGGGACTAGCCAAGCAGTACTTC
TRBJ1-2 . TRBV27 13 . CACSFRVNYGYTF TGTGCCTGCAGCTTCCGGGTAAACTATGGCTACACCTTC
TRBJ2-3 . TRBV20-1 14 . CSARSGLATDTQYF TGCAGTGCTAGGAGCGGGCTAGCCACAGATACGCAGTATTTT
TRBJ2-1 . TRBV9 13 . CASGMGENNEQFF TGTGCCAGCGGCATGGGGGAAAACAATGAGCAGTTCTTC
TRBJ2-4 . TRBV2 15 few CASSERRGRKNIQYF TGTGCCAGCAGTGAAAGGCGGGGGCGGAAAAACATTCAGTACTTC
TRBJ2-2 . TRBV5-1 16 . CASSFQGRSNTGELFF TGCGCCAGCAGCTTTCAGGGGCGGTCGAACACCGGGGAGCTGTTTTTT
TRBJ2-7 . TRBV20-1 12 . CSARPLAYEQYF TGCAGTGCTAGACCCCTCGCCTACGAGCAGTACTTC
TRBJ1-2 . TRBV18 14 few CASSEYERSGGYTF TGTGCCAGCTCCGAATATGAGAGGTCAGGCGGCTACACCTTC
TRBJ2-1 TRBD2 TRBV15 15 . CATKDPTSGGGEQFF TGTGCCACCAAAGACCCCACTAGCGGGGGCGGAGAGCAGTTCTTC
TRBJ2-7 TRBD2 TRBV12-3/TRBV12-4 15 . CASSSKGLVVWEQYF TGTGCCAGCAGTTCAAAGGGACTAGTGGTTTGGGAGCAGTACTTC
TRBJ1-6 . TRBV5-1 15 . CASSLGMDRDSPLHF TGCGCCAGCAGCTTAGGGATGGACAGAGATTCACCCCTCCACTTT
TRBJ2-1 TRBD2 TRBV28 19 few CASSLWARSGGSGYNEQFF TGTGCCAGCAGTTTATGGGCTCGGAGCGGGGGATCGGGGTACAATGAGCAGTTCTTC
TRBJ2-5 TRBD1 TRBV6-5 15 . CASSYSTGGRETQYF TGTGCCAGCAGTTACTCGACAGGGGGCCGGGAGACCCAGTACTTC
TRBJ2-7 TRBD1 TRBV20-1 14 . CSAQRGTGVYEQYF TGCAGTGCTCAAAGGGGGACAGGGGTCTACGAGCAGTACTTC
TRBJ1-1 . TRBV12-3/TRBV12-4 12 . CASSFVVTEAFF TGTGCCAGCAGTTTTGTGGTTACTGAAGCTTTCTTT
TRBJ2-1 TRBD2 TRBV7-2 20 . CASSLRTSGGSRSSYNEQFF TGTGCCAGCAGCCTCCGGACTAGCGGGGGGTCACGATCCTCCTACAATGAGCAGTTCTTC
TRBJ1-6 TRBD1 TRBV12-3/TRBV12-4 14 . CASADRGADSPPHF TGTGCCAGCGCGGACAGGGGGGCGGATTCACCCCCCCACTTT
TRBJ2-7 . TRBV4-3 15 . CASSQEAGVRYEQYF TGCGCCAGCAGCCAAGAAGCAGGGGTGAGGTACGAGCAGTACTTC
TRBJ1-2 . TRBV27 13 . CASSSPDSYGYTF TGTGCCAGCAGTTCCCCCGACAGCTATGGCTACACCTTC
TRBJ2-4 TRBD1 TRBV6-5 14 few CASSYDGQGNIQYF TGTGCCAGCAGCTACGACGGACAGGGAAACATTCAGTACTTC
TRBJ2-5 . TRBV29-1 12 . CSVGPREETQYF TGCAGCGTGGGCCCGAGGGAAGAGACCCAGTACTTC
TRBJ1-5 . TRBV30 13 . CAWSVTGMQPQHF TGTGCCTGGAGTGTAACGGGCATGCAGCCCCAGCATTTT
TRBJ2-4 . TRBV30 15 . CAWSRSAHGGNIQYF TGTGCCTGGAGTAGGTCGGCCCATGGGGGAAACATTCAGTACTTC
TRBJ2-4 TRBD1 TRBV20-1 14 few CSARDQGDKNIQYF TGCAGTGCTAGAGATCAGGGGGACAAAAACATTCAGTACTTC